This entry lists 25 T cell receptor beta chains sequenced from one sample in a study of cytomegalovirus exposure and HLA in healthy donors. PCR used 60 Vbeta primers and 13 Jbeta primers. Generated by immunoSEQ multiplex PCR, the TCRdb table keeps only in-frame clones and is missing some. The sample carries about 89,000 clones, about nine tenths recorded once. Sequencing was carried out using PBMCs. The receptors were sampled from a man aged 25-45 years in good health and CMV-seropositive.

The CDR3 here is CASSTEGDSGNTIYF. Written as DNA, the CDR3 is TGCGCCAGCAGCACGGAGGGAGACTCTGGAAACACCATATATTTT. This rearrangement joins TRBV5-1 to TRBJ1-3, with D unresolved. CDR1 and CDR2 (germline): SGHRS, YFSETQ. This CDR3 region has 15 residues. Trimming took 4 bases from V and 0 from J, leaving 11 bases between them.

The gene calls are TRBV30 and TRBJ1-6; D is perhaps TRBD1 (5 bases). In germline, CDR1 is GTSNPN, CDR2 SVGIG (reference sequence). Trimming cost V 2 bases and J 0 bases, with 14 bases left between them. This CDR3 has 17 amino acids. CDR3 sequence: CAWSPPRGLSYNSPLHF. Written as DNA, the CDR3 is TGTGCCTGGAGTCCCCCGCGGGGCCTCTCCTATAATTCACCCCTCCACTTT.

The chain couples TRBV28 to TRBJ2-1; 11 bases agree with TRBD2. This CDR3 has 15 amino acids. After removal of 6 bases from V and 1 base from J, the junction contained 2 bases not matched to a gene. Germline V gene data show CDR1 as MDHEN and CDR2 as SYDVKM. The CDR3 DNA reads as TGTGCCAGCAGAACTAGCGGGAGTTCCTACAATGAGCAGTTCTTC. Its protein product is CASRTSGSSYNEQFF. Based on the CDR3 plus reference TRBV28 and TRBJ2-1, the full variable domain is DVKVTQSSRYLVKRTGEKVFLECVQDMDHENMFWYRQDPGLGLRLIYFSYDVKMKEKGDIPEGYSVSREKKERFSLILESASTNQTSMYLCASRTSGSSYNEQFFGPGTRLTVL.

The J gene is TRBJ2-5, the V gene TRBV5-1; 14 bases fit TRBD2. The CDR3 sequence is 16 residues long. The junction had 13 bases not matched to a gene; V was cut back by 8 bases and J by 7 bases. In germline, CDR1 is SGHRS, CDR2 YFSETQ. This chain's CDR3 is CASFPQGLAGVSTQYF. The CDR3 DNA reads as TGCGCCAGTTTCCCGCAGGGACTAGCGGGAGTATCGACCCAGTACTTC.

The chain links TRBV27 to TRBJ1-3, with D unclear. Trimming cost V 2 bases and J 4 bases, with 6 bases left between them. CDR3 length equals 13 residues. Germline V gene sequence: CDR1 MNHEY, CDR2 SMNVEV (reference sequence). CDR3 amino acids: CASSLEYGNTIYF. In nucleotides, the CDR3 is TGTGCCAGCAGTTTAGAGTACGGAAACACCATATATTTT.

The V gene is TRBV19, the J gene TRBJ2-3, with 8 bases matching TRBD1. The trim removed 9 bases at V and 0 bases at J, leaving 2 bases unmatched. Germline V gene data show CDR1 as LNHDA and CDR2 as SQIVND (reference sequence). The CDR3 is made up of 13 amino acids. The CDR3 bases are TGTGCCAGCAGACAGGGGAGCACAGATACGCAGTATTTT. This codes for CASRQGSTDTQYF. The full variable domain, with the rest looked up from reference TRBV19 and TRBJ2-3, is DGGITQSPKYLFRKEGQNVTLSCEQNLNHDAMYWYRQDPGQGLRLIYYSQIVNDFQKGDIAEGYSVSREKKESFPLTVTSAQKNPTAFYLCASRQGSTDTQYFGPGTRLTVL.

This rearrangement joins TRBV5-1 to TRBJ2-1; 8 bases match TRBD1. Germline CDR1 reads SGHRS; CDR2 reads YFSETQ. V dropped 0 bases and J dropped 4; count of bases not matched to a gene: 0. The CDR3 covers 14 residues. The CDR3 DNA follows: TGCGCCAGCAGCTTGGGGACAGGGTACAATGAGCAGTTCTTC. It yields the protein CASSLGTGYNEQFF.

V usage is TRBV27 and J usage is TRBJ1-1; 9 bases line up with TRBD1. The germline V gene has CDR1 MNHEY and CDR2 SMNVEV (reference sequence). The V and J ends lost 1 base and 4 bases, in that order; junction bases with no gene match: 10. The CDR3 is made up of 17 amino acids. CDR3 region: CASSLYPRTGVSTEAFF. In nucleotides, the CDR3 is TGTGCCAGCAGTTTATACCCCCGGACAGGGGTTAGCACTGAAGCTTTCTTT.

The CDR3: CASSLQGDEAFF. CDR3 nucleotide sequence: TGTGCCAGCAGTCTACAGGGAGATGAAGCTTTCTTT. This chain joins TRBV7-6 and TRBJ1-1, with D possibly being TRBD1 (6 bases). This CDR3 has 12 amino acids. Deletions cut 6 bases from V and 7 bases from J, with 12 bases between. In germline, CDR1 is SGHVS, CDR2 FNYEAQ.

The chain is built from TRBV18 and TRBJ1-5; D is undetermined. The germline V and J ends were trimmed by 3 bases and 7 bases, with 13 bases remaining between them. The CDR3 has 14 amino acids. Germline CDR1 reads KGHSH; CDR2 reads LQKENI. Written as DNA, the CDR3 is TGTGCCAGCTCACCGGACGGAGGGCGGCAGCCCCAGCATTTT. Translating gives CASSPDGGRQPQHF.

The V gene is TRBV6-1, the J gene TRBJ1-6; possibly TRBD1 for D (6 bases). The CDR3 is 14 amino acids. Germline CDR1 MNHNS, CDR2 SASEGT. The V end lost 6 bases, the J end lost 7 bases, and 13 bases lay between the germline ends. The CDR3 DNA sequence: TGTGCCAGCAGCGCAACAGGGATCAATTCACCCCTCCACTTT. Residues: CASSATGINSPLHF.

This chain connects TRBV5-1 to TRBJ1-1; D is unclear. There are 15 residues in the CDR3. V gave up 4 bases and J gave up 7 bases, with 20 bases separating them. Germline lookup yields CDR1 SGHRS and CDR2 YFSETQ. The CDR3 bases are TGCGCCAGCAGCCCCCGGGGAAACCCGGTTGATGAAGCTTTCTTT. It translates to CASSPRGNPVDEAFF.

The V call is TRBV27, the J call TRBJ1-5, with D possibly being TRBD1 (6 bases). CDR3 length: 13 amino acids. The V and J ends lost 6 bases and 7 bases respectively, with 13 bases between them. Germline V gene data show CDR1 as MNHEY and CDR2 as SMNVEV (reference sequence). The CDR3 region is CASSQQGDQPQHF. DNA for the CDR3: TGTGCCAGCAGCCAACAGGGAGACCAGCCCCAGCATTTT.

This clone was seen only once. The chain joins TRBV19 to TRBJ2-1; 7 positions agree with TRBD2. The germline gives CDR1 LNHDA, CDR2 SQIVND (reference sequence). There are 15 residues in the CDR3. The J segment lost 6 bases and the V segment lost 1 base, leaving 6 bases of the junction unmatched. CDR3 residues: CASSIGGLIFNEQFF. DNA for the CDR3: TGTGCCAGTAGTATAGGGGGACTAATCTTCAATGAGCAGTTCTTC.

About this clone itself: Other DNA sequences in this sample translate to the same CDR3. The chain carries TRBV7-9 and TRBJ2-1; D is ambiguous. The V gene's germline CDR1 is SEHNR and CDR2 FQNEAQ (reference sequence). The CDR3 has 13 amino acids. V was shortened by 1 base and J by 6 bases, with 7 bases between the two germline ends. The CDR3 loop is CASSLVGGNEQFF. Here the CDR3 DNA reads TGTGCCAGCAGCTTAGTTGGCGGCAATGAGCAGTTCTTC.

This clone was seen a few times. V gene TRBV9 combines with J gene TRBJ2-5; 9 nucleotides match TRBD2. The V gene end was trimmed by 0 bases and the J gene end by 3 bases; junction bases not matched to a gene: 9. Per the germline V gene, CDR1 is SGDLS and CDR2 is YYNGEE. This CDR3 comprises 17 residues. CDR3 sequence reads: CASSVGTSDQGEETQYF. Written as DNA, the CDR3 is TGTGCCAGCAGCGTAGGGACTAGCGACCAGGGGGAAGAGACCCAGTACTTC.

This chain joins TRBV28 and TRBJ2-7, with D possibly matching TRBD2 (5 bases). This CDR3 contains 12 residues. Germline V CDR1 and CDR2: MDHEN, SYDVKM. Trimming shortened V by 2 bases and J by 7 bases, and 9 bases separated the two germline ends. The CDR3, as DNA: TGTGCCAGCAGTTTAGAGGGTCGGGAGCAGTACTTC. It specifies CASSLEGREQYF. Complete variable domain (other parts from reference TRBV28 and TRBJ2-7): DVKVTQSSRYLVKRTGEKVFLECVQDMDHENMFWYRQDPGLGLRLIYFSYDVKMKEKGDIPEGYSVSREKKERFSLILESASTNQTSMYLCASSLEGREQYFGPGTRLTVT.

CDR3: CASSKSPGGENTGELFF. DNA of the CDR3: TGCGCCAGCAGCAAGAGCCCGGGGGGGGAGAACACCGGGGAGCTGTTTTTT. The chain couples TRBV4-1 to TRBJ2-2, with 8 bases that match TRBD2. The V segment lost 5 bases and the J segment 1 base; nucleotides outside the gene matches: 9. The CDR3 loop spans 17 amino acids. The germline V gene encodes CDR1 MGHRA and CDR2 YSYEKL.

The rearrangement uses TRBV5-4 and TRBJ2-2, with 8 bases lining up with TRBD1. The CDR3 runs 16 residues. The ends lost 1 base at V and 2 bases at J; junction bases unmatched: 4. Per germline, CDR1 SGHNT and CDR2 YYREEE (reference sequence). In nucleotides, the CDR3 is TGTGCCAGCAGCTTGTTGACAGGGGACAACACCGGGGAGCTGTTTTTT. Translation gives CASSLLTGDNTGELFF.

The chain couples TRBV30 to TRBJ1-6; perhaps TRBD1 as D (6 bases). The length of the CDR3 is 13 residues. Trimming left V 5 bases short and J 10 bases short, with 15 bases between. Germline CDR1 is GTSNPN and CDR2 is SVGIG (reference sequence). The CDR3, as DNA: TGTGCCTGGTCGGACAGTGGATACTCACCCCTCCACTTT. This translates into CAWSDSGYSPLHF.

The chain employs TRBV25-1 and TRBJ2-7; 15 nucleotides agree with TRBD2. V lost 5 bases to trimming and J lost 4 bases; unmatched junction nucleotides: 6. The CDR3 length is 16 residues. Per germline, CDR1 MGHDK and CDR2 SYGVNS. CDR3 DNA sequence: TGTGCCAGCAGTTTCGGACTAGCGGGAGGGCAATACGAGCAGTACTTC. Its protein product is CASSFGLAGGQYEQYF.

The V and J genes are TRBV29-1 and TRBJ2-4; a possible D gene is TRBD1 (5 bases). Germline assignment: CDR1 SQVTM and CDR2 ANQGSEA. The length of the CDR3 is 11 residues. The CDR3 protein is CRGRPKNIQYF. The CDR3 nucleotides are TGCAGGGGGCGGCCCAAAAACATTCAGTACTTC.

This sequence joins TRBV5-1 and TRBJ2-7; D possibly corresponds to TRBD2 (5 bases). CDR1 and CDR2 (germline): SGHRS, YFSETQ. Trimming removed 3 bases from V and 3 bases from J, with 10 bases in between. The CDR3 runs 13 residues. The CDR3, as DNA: TGCGCCAGCAGCTCGACTACCTTCTACGAGCAGTACTTC. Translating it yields CASSSTTFYEQYF.

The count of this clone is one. Written as DNA, the CDR3 is TGTGCCAGCAGCGGGACAGGACTTTTCTCTGGAAACACCATATATTTT. Its protein product is CASSGTGLFSGNTIYF. This chain uses TRBV5-6 with TRBJ1-3; 8 bases map to TRBD1. The CDR3 is 16 residues long. Germline CDR1 reads SGHDT; CDR2 reads YYEEEE. Losses at the gene ends were 4 bases for V and 0 bases for J; bases not matched to a gene: 6.

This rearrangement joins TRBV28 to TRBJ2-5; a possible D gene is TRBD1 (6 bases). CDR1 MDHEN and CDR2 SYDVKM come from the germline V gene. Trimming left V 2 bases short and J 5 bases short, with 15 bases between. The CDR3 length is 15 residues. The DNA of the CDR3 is TGTGCCAGCAGTTTAGCACAGGGAGCCGGGGAGACCCAGTACTTC. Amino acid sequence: CASSLAQGAGETQYF. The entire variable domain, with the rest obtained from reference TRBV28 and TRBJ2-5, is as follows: DVKVTQSSRYLVKRTGEKVFLECVQDMDHENMFWYRQDPGLGLRLIYFSYDVKMKEKGDIPEGYSVSREKKERFSLILESASTNQTSMYLCASSLAQGAGETQYFGPGTRLLVL.